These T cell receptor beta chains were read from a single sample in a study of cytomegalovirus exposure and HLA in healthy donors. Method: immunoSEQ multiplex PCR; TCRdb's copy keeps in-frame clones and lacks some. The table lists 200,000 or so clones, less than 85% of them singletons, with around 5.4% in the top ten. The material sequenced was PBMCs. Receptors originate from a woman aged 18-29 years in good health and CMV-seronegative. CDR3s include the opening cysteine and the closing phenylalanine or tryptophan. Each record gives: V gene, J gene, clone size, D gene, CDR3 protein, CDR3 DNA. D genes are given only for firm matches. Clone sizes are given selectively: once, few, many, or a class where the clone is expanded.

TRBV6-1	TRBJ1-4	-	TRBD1	CASSERQGRRYEKLFF	TGTGCCAGCAGTGAACGACAGGGGAGGAGGTATGAAAAACTGTTTTTT
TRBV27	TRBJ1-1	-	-	CASSLPGTQSKAFF	TGTGCCAGCAGTTTGCCCGGTACTCAGTCTAAAGCTTTCTTT
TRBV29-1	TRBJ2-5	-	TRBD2	CSVDRGLGLAGRETQYF	TGCAGCGTTGATCGGGGATTGGGACTAGCGGGAAGGGAGACCCAGTACTTC
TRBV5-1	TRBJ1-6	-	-	CASSLGDGYSPLHF	TGCGCCAGCAGCTTGGGGGACGGATATTCACCCCTCCACTTT
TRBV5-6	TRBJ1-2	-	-	CASSPSGDGYYGYTF	TGTGCCAGCAGCCCCTCTGGGGACGGGTACTATGGCTACACCTTC
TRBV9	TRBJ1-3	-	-	CASSVEQGPRDGNTIYF	TGTGCCAGCAGCGTAGAGCAGGGGCCCAGGGATGGAAACACCATATATTTT
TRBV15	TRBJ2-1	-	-	CATSRGSYNERQFF	TGTGCCACCAGCAGAGGTTCCTACAATGAGCGGCAGTTCTTC
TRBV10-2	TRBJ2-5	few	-	CASSDLQETQYF	TGCGCCAGCAGTGATCTCCAAGAGACCCAGTACTTC
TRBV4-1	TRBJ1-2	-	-	CASSQDSGGGYGYTF	TGCGCCAGCAGCCAAGATTCCGGGGGAGGCTATGGCTACACCTTC
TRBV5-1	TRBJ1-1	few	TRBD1	CASSPGQERNTEAFF	TGCGCCAGCAGCCCAGGACAGGAACGGAACACTGAAGCTTTCTTT